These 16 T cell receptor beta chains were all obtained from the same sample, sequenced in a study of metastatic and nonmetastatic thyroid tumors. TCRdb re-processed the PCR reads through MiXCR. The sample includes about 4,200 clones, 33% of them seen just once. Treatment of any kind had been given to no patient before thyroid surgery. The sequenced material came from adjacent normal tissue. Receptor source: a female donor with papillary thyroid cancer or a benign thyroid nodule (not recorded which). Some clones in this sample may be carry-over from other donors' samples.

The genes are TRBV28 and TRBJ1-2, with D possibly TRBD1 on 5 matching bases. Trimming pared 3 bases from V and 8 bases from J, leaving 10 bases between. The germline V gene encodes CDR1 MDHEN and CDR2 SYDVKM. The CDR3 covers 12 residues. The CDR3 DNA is TGTGCCAGCAGTTTCGGGGGGGACGGCTACACCTTC. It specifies CASSFGGDGYTF.

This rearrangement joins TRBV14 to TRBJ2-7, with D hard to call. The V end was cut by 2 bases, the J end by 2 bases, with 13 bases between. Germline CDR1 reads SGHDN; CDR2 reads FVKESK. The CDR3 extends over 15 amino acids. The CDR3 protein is CASSQFFGATYEQYF. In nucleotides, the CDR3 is TGTGCCAGCAGCCAATTTTTTGGCGCTACCTACGAGCAGTACTTC.

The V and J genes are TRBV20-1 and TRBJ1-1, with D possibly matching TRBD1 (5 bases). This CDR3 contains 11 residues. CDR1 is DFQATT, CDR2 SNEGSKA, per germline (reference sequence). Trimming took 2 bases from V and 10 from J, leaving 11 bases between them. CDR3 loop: CSARPGQRAFF. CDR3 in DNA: TGCAGTGCTAGACCGGGGCAAAGAGCTTTCTTT.

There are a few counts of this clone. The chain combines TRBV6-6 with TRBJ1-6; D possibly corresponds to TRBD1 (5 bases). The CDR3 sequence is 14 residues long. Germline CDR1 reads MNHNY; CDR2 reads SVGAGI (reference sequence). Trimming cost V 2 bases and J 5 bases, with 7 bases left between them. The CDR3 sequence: CASSYGTDNSPLHF. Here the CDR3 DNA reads TGTGCCAGCAGTTACGGGACGGATAATTCACCCCTCCACTTT.

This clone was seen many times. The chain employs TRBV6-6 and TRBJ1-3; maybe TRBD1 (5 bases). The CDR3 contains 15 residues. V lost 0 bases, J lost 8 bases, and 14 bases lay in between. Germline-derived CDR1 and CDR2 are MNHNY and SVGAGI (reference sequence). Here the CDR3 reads CASSYSGRGVDTIYF. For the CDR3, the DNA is TGTGCCAGCAGTTACTCGGGCCGGGGGGTAGACACCATATATTTT.

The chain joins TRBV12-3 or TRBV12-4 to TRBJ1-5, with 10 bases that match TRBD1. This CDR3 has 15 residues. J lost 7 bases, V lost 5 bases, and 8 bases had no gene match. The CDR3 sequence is CASSPGQGGVQPQHF. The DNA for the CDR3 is TGTGCCAGCAGTCCAGGACAGGGGGGGGTCCAGCCCCAGCATTTT.

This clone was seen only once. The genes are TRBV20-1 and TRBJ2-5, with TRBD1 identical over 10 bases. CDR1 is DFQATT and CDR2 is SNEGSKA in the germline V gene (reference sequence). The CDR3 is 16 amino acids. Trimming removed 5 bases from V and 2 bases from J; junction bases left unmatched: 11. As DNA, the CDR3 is TGCAGTGCTCACCCGGAAGGGACAGGGGTTCAAGAGACCCAGTACTTC. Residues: CSAHPEGTGVQETQYF.

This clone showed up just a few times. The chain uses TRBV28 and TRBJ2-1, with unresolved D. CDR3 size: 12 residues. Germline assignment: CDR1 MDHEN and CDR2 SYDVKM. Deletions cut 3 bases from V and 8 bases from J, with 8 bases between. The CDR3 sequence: CASSFQTHEQFF. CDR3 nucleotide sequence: TGTGCCAGCAGTTTTCAGACCCATGAGCAGTTCTTC.

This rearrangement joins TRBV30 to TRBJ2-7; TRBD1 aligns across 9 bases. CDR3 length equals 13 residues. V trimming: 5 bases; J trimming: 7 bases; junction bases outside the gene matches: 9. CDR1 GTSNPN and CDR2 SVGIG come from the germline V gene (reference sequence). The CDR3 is CAWSGTGIWEQYF. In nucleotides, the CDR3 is TGTGCCTGGTCCGGGACAGGGATATGGGAGCAGTACTTC.

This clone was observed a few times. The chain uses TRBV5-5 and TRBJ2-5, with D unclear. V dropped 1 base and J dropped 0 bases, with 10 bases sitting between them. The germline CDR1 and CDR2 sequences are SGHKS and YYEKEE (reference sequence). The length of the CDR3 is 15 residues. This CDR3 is CASSLPRTYQETQYF. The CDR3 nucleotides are TGTGCCAGCAGCTTGCCCAGGACGTACCAAGAGACCCAGTACTTC.

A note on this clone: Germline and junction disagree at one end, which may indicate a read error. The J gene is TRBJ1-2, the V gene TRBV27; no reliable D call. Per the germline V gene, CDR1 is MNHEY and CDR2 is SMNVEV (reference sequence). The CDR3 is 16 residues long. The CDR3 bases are TGTCCCAGCATTTTAATCAGGAACCCAGCCAACAATGGCTACACCTTC. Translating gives CPSILIRNPANNGYTF.

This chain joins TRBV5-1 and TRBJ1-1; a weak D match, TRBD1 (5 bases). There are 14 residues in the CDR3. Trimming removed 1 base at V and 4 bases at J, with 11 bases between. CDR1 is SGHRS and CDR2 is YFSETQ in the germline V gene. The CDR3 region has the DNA TGCGCCAGCAGCTTGTTGGGACCTGGCACTGAAGCTTTCTTT. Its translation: CASSLLGPGTEAFF. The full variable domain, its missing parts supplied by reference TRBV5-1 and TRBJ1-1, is KAGVTQTPRYLIKTRGQQVTLSCSPISGHRSVSWYQQTPGQGLQFLFEYFSETQRNKGNFPGRFSGRQFSNSRSEMNVSTLELGDSALYLCASSLLGPGTEAFFGQGTRLTVV.

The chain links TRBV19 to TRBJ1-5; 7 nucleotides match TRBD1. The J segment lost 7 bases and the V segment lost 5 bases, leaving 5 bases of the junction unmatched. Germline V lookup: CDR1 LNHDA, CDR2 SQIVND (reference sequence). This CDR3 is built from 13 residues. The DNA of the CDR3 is TGTGCCAGTAGTCAGGGGGTGGAACAGCCCCAGCATTTT. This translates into CASSQGVEQPQHF.

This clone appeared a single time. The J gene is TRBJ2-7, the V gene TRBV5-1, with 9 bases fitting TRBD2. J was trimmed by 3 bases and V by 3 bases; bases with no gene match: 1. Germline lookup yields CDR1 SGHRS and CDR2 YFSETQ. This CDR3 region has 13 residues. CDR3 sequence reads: CASSSTSGYEQYF. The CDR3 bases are TGCGCCAGCAGCTCGACTAGCGGCTACGAGCAGTACTTC.

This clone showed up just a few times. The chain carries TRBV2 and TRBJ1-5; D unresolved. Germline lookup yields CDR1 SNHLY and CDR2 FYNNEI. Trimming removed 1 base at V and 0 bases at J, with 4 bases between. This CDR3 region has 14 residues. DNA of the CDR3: TGTGCCAGCAGTGAAGGCTATAGCAATCAGCCCCAGCATTTT. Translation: CASSEGYSNQPQHF.

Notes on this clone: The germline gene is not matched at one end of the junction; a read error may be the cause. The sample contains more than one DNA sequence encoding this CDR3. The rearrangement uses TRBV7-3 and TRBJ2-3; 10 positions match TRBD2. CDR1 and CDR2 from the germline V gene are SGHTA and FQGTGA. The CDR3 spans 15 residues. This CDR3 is CASSLTSGETDTQYF. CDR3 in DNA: TGTGCCAGCAGCCTAACTAGCGGGGAGACAGATACGCAGTATTTT.